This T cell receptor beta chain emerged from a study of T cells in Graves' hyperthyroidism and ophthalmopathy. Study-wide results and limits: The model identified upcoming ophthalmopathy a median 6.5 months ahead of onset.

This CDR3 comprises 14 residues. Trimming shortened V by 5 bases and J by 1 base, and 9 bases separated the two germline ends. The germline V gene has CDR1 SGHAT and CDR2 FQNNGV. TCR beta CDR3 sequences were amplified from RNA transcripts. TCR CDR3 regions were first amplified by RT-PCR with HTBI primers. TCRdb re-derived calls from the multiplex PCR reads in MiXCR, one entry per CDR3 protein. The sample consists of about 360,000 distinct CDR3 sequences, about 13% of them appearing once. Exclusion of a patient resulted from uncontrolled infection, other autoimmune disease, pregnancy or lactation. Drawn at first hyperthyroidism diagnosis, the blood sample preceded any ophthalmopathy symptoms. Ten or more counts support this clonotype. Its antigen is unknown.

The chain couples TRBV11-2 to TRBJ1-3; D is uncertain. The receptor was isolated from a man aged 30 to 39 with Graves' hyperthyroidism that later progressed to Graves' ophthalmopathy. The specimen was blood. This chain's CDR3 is CASSSGLSGNTIYF. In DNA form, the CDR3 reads TGTGCCAGCAGCAGTGGACTGTCTGGAAACACCATATATTTT.